Shown below are 29 T cell receptor beta chains from a single sample sequenced in a study of beta chain features in type 1 diabetes. The isolated RNA, all of it, was reverse transcribed, so expressed TCRB transcripts were what got sequenced. Clones were sequenced by immunoSEQ multiplex PCR, and TCRdb holds only the in-frame ones, with some missing. Here the sample spans about 360,000 clones, over 9.5% being singletons. Material for sequencing was naive CD4+ T cells from blood. These receptor sequences come from a young man in good health.

The genes are TRBV6-5 and TRBJ2-3, with no clear D. The germline V and J ends were trimmed by 6 bases and 6 bases, with 10 bases remaining between them. Germline V gene data show CDR1 as MNHEY and CDR2 as SVGAGI. This CDR3 region has 12 residues. The CDR3 sequence is CASSRSRDTQYF. Written as DNA, the CDR3 is TGTGCCAGCAGCCGATCCAGGGATACGCAGTATTTT.

In this sample, this clone turned up a few times. The chain employs TRBV7-9 and TRBJ2-7, with 8 bases aligning to TRBD1. The CDR3 loop spans 16 amino acids. V lost 5 bases, J lost 3 bases, and 12 bases stayed unmatched. Germline V gene sequence: CDR1 SEHNR, CDR2 FQNEAQ (reference sequence). The DNA for the CDR3 is TGTGCCAGCAGCCGGGCGGCCGGGACAGGTAACTACGAGCAGTACTTC. It yields the protein CASSRAAGTGNYEQYF.

In its sample, this clone was seen a few times. The chain uses TRBV27 and TRBJ1-6; no definite D call. The germline V gene encodes CDR1 MNHEY and CDR2 SMNVEV (reference sequence). Trimming pared 5 bases from V and 8 bases from J, leaving 10 bases between. The length of the CDR3 is 13 residues. The CDR3 sequence is CASSLERDSPLHF. CDR3 sequence (DNA): TGTGCCAGCAGTCTAGAGAGGGATTCACCCCTCCACTTT.

The chain uses TRBV9 and TRBJ2-1, with 10 bases that match TRBD2. Germline CDR1 and CDR2: SGDLS and YYNGEE. This CDR3 is 16 amino acids long. After removal of 1 base from V and 3 bases from J, the junction contained 4 bases not matched to a gene. CDR3: CASSVTAGGYYNEQFF. The CDR3 DNA reads as TGTGCCAGCAGCGTAACAGCGGGAGGGTACTACAATGAGCAGTTCTTC.

In this sample, this clone turned up a few times. V usage is TRBV28 and J usage is TRBJ2-4; D not certain. Trimming shortened V by 7 bases and J by 1 base, and 11 bases separated the two germline ends. CDR1 and CDR2 from the germline V gene are MDHEN and SYDVKM. The CDR3 has 14 amino acids. Written as DNA, the CDR3 is TGTGCCAGCACCCCCGACACGGCCAAAAACATTCAGTACTTC. It translates to CASTPDTAKNIQYF.

The table lists this clone with a few counts. This CDR3 reads CASRLSGGSTYEQYF. In DNA, the CDR3 is TGTGCCAGCAGATTAAGCGGGGGGAGCACCTACGAGCAGTACTTC. The chain joins TRBV6-1 to TRBJ2-7, with 9 bases aligning to TRBD2. Per the germline V gene, CDR1 is MNHNS and CDR2 is SASEGT. CDR3 length equals 15 residues. V was clipped by 6 bases and J by 2 bases; unmatched bases: 8.

The chain couples TRBV4-1 to TRBJ2-3; 10 bases fit TRBD1. The CDR3 consists of 16 residues. Germline-derived CDR1 and CDR2 are MGHRA and YSYEKL. Trimming at V came to 4 bases and at J to 4 bases, leaving 8 bases not matched to a gene. CDR3 sequence: CASSPGVGTGADTQYF. In nucleotides, the CDR3 is TGCGCCAGCAGCCCCGGTGTAGGGACAGGGGCAGATACGCAGTATTTT.

This clone was recorded a few times. CDR3 DNA sequence: TGTGCCAGTAGTCCTTCGACAGAATCCTACGAGCAGTACTTC. Protein product: CASSPSTESYEQYF. The genes are TRBV19 and TRBJ2-7; maybe TRBD1 (5 bases). The CDR3 extends over 14 amino acids. The V and J ends lost 5 bases and 1 base respectively, with 12 bases between them. CDR1 is LNHDA and CDR2 is SQIVND in the germline V gene (reference sequence).

This chain links TRBV9 with TRBJ1-1; tentatively, D is TRBD1 (5 bases). V lost 0 bases, J lost 4 bases, and 13 bases lay in between. This CDR3 has 15 residues. Germline lookup yields CDR1 SGDLS and CDR2 YYNGEE. The DNA of the CDR3 is TGTGCCAGCAGCGTAGAAACAGGATGGAGCACTGAAGCTTTCTTT. Amino acids: CASSVETGWSTEAFF.

This clone was seen only a few times. The V and J genes are TRBV28 and TRBJ2-7; 7 nucleotides match TRBD1. CDR1 is MDHEN, CDR2 SYDVKM, per germline. V was pared by 6 bases and J by 4 bases, with 6 bases of the junction left unmatched. This CDR3 contains 13 residues. CDR3 protein: CASRVGQYYEQYF. CDR3 in DNA: TGTGCCAGCAGAGTGGGACAGTATTACGAGCAGTACTTC.

The chain carries TRBV7-3 and TRBJ2-5; TRBD1 aligns across 9 bases. The V and J ends lost 2 bases and 5 bases, in that order; junction bases with no gene match: 6. The CDR3 contains 15 residues. Germline V gene sequence: CDR1 SGHTA, CDR2 FQGTGA. CDR3 DNA: TGTGCCAGCAGCTTAGCTGGGACAGGGAAGGAGACCCAGTACTTC. This translates into CASSLAGTGKETQYF.

The sample holds a few counts of this clone. This chain connects TRBV27 to TRBJ2-1; TRBD2 aligns across 12 bases. The V and J ends lost 8 bases and 6 bases, in that order; junction bases with no gene match: 8. The germline V gene encodes CDR1 MNHEY and CDR2 SMNVEV (reference sequence). CDR3 length: 15 amino acids. Written as DNA, the CDR3 is TGTGCCAGCGCGACTCTAGCGGGAGGGCTCAATGAGCAGTTCTTC. It specifies CASATLAGGLNEQFF.

This clone has only a few counts. The rearrangement links TRBV7-2 to TRBJ1-5, with TRBD1 matching over 8 bases. V shed 4 bases, J shed 5 bases, and the junction held 4 bases outside the gene matches. Germline CDR1 reads SGHTA; CDR2 reads FQGNSA. The CDR3 has 14 residues. The CDR3 DNA reads TGTGCCAGCAGCTATGGACAGGGAGATCAGCCCCAGCATTTT. It is translated as CASSYGQGDQPQHF.

This chain links TRBV30 with TRBJ2-3, with unresolved D. CDR1 GTSNPN and CDR2 SVGIG come from the germline V gene (reference sequence). The CDR3 contains 13 residues. V shed 4 bases and J shed 0 bases, with 8 bases lying between them. The CDR3 coding sequence is TGTGCCTGGAACAAGTTTAGCACAGATACGCAGTATTTT. Protein: CAWNKFSTDTQYF.

The table lists this clone with many counts. The chain employs TRBV14 and TRBJ2-7; 7 bases are shared with TRBD2. CDR1 and CDR2 from the germline V gene are SGHDN and FVKESK. The CDR3 runs to 15 residues. Losses at the gene ends were 5 bases for V and 2 bases for J; bases not matched to a gene: 9. The CDR3 loop reads CASSSHGTTPYEQYF. DNA for the CDR3: TGTGCCAGCAGCTCCCACGGGACTACCCCCTACGAGCAGTACTTC.

CDR3 protein: CSVEDRDTGWKETQYF. As DNA, the CDR3 is TGCAGCGTTGAAGATAGGGACACAGGTTGGAAAGAGACCCAGTACTTC. The chain recombines TRBV29-1 with TRBJ2-5; perhaps TRBD1 as D (6 bases). The V gene's germline CDR1 is SQVTM and CDR2 ANQGSEA. With 0 bases removed from V and 3 bases from J, the gap between germline ends came to 17 bases. CDR3 size: 16 residues.

The V gene is TRBV7-2, the J gene TRBJ1-2, with D possibly TRBD1 on 6 matching bases. V dropped 1 base and J dropped 6 bases, with 9 bases sitting between them. Germline lookup yields CDR1 SGHTA and CDR2 FQGNSA. CDR3 length: 13 residues. CDR3 DNA: TGTGCCAGCAGCTTAGAGGGGGGGGATGGCTACACCTTC. This encodes CASSLEGGDGYTF. The full variable domain, completed using reference TRBV7-2 and TRBJ1-2, is GAGVSQSPSNKVTEKGKDVELRCDPISGHTALYWYRQSLGQGLEFLIYFQGNSAPDKSGLPSDRFSAERTGGSVSTLTIQRTQQEDSAVYLCASSLEGGDGYTFGSGTRLTVV.

This chain joins TRBV19 and TRBJ2-1; 7 bases align to TRBD2. Per germline, CDR1 LNHDA and CDR2 SQIVND (reference sequence). CDR3 length: 14 residues. Unmatched junction bases numbered 7, after V lost 6 bases and J lost 5 bases. CDR3 DNA: TGTGCCAGTAGCCCAGCGGGGCGAAACAATGAGCAGTTCTTC. Encoded protein: CASSPAGRNNEQFF. Using reference TRBV19 and TRBJ2-1 for the parts outside the CDR3, the full variable domain is DGGITQSPKYLFRKEGQNVTLSCEQNLNHDAMYWYRQDPGQGLRLIYYSQIVNDFQKGDIAEGYSVSREKKESFPLTVTSAQKNPTAFYLCASSPAGRNNEQFFGPGTRLTVL.

The chain joins TRBV18 to TRBJ2-7; 7 positions agree with TRBD2. Germline CDR1 is KGHSH and CDR2 is LQKENI. The CDR3 totals 14 residues. The junction had 8 bases not matched to a gene; V was cut back by 3 bases and J by 6 bases. The CDR3 DNA reads as TGTGCCAGCTCACCGTGGGAGGGAATCAGCGAGCAGTACTTC. Residues: CASSPWEGISEQYF.

The rearrangement uses TRBV11-2 and TRBJ1-4; a weak D match, TRBD1 (5 bases). The CDR3 loop spans 15 amino acids. CDR1 SGHAT and CDR2 FQNNGV come from the germline V gene. Deletions cut 3 bases from V and 5 bases from J, with 13 bases between. The CDR3: CASSFPGGTNEKLFF. CDR3 nucleotides: TGTGCCAGCAGCTTCCCGGGGGGTACGAATGAAAAACTGTTTTTT.

The rearrangement uses TRBV27 and TRBJ2-7, with 11 bases fitting TRBD2. This CDR3 has 16 amino acids. The V and J ends lost 5 bases and 0 bases, in that order; junction bases with no gene match: 6. Germline V gene data show CDR1 as MNHEY and CDR2 as SMNVEV (reference sequence). The DNA of the CDR3 is TGTGCCAGCAGTAGGCTAGCGGGAGGTGTCTCCTACGAGCAGTACTTC. Translating it yields CASSRLAGGVSYEQYF.

This clone occurred a few times. The rearrangement links TRBV9 to TRBJ2-7, with 8 nucleotides matching TRBD2. V gave up 3 bases and J gave up 4 bases; unmatched junction bases: 6. The CDR3 sequence is 14 residues long. Germline CDR1 and CDR2: SGDLS and YYNGEE. The CDR3 bases are TGTGCCAGCAGCGAAGGGACTAGAGGGTACGAGCAGTACTTC. It yields the protein CASSEGTRGYEQYF.

This clone was seen a handful of times. This rearrangement joins TRBV7-2 to TRBJ2-6; 9 bases are shared with TRBD1. Per the germline V gene, CDR1 is SGHTA and CDR2 is FQGNSA. The CDR3 runs to 18 residues. V lost 3 bases to trimming and J lost 2 bases; unmatched junction nucleotides: 8. CDR3 region: CASSLRVGTGTGANVLTF. The CDR3, as DNA: TGTGCCAGCAGCTTGCGGGTCGGGACAGGGACTGGGGCCAACGTCCTGACTTTC. The entire variable domain, with the rest obtained from reference TRBV7-2 and TRBJ2-6, is as follows: GAGVSQSPSNKVTEKGKDVELRCDPISGHTALYWYRQSLGQGLEFLIYFQGNSAPDKSGLPSDRFSAERTGGSVSTLTIQRTQQEDSAVYLCASSLRVGTGTGANVLTFGAGSRLTVL.

This chain joins TRBV7-9 and TRBJ1-6; tentative D call: TRBD1 (5 bases). The germline V and J ends were trimmed by 5 bases and 7 bases, with 15 bases remaining between them. Germline values: CDR1 SEHNR, CDR2 FQNEAQ (reference sequence). There are 15 residues in the CDR3. For the CDR3, the DNA is TGTGCCAGCAGCCCCGTGGGGCATCGAAATTCACCCCTCCACTTT. Protein product: CASSPVGHRNSPLHF.

There are a few counts of this clone. The chain is built from TRBV13 and TRBJ1-6; 11 bases agree with TRBD1. The CDR3 contains 15 residues. Trimming at V came to 4 bases and at J to 7 bases, leaving 3 bases not matched to a gene. Per germline, CDR1 PRHDT and CDR2 FYEKMQ (reference sequence). CDR3 amino acids: CASSSGQGVNSPLHF. The CDR3, as DNA: TGTGCCAGCAGCTCGGGACAGGGGGTGAATTCACCCCTCCACTTT.

The chain uses TRBV18 and TRBJ2-1, with 14 bases lining up with TRBD2. This CDR3 has 16 amino acids. V shed 8 bases, J shed 0 bases, and the junction held 3 bases outside the gene matches. Germline CDR1 reads KGHSH; CDR2 reads LQKENI. In nucleotides, the CDR3 is TGTGCCAGCCCCGGGACTAGCGGGAGCTCCTACAATGAGCAGTTCTTC. Encoded protein: CASPGTSGSSYNEQFF.

The rearrangement links TRBV7-9 to TRBJ1-4, with TRBD1 as a possible D gene (5 bases). Trimming cost V 5 bases and J 5 bases, with 12 bases left between them. Germline CDR1 and CDR2: SEHNR and FQNEAQ (reference sequence). The length of the CDR3 is 14 residues. CDR3 DNA sequence: TGTGCCAGCAGCGCGGGCCGGGGGAATGAAAAACTGTTTTTT. This encodes CASSAGRGNEKLFF. Complete variable domain (other parts from reference TRBV7-9 and TRBJ1-4): DTGVSQNPRHKITKRGQNVTFRCDPISEHNRLYWYRQTLGQGPEFLTYFQNEAQLEKSRLLSDRFSAERPKGSFSTLEIQRTEQGDSAMYLCASSAGRGNEKLFFGSGTQLSVL.

This clone was seen a few times. The V call is TRBV7-2, the J call TRBJ2-3, with D possibly matching TRBD1 (6 bases). Germline-derived CDR1 and CDR2 are SGHTA and FQGNSA. The CDR3 extends over 19 amino acids. The V gene lost 5 bases and the J gene lost 0 bases, with 24 bases spanning the gap. For the CDR3, the DNA is TGTGCCAGCAGCCCCCAGTCAGGGGCGCCCCCCGCCAGCACAGATACGCAGTATTTT. Protein sequence: CASSPQSGAPPASTDTQYF.

The rearrangement joins TRBV9 to TRBJ2-7, with 7 bases identical to TRBD2. This CDR3 spans 15 amino acids. Per germline, CDR1 SGDLS and CDR2 YYNGEE. The trim removed 4 bases at V and 4 bases at J, leaving 11 bases unmatched. CDR3: CASSPRGVGLYEQYF. DNA for the CDR3: TGTGCCAGCAGCCCACGGGGGGTGGGCCTGTACGAGCAGTACTTC.